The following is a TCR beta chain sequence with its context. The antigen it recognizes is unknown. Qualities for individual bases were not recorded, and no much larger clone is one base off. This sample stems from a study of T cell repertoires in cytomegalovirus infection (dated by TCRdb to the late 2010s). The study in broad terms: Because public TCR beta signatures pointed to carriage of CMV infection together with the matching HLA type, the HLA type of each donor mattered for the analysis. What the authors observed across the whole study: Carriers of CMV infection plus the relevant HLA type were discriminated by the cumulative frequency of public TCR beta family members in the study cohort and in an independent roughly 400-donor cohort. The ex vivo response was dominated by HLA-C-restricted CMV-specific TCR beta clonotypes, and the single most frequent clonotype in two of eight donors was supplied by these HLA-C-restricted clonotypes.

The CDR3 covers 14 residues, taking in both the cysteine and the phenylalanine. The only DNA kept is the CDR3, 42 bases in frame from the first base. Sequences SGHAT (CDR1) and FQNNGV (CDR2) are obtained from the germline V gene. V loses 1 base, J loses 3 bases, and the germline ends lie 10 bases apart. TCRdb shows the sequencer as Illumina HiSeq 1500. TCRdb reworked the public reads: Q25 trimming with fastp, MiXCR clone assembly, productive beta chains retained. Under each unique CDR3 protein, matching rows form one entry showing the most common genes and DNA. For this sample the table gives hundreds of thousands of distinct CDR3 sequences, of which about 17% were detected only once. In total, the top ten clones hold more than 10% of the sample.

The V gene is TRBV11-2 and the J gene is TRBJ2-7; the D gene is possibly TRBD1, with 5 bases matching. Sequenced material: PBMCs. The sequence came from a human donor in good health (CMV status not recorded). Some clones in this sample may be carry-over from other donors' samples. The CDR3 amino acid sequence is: CASSLGVGLYEQYF. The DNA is TGTGCCAGCAGCTTAGGTGTGGGGCTCTACGAGCAGTACTTC.